This T cell receptor beta chain originates from a study of blood T cells in healthy people across ages. Broader study findings: There was a strong correlation between TCR beta diversity and naive T cell percentage.

With a J-beta primer mix and a sample-barcoded 5' primer, a second PCR ran roughly 6 to 11 cycles. TCRdb fed the 5' RACE reads into MiXCR, producing one record per CDR3 protein. The table has about 1.7 million distinct CDR3 sequences, about 28% seen once. As for this clonotype: Its target is not known.

This CDR3 comprises 15 residues. V was clipped by 0 bases and J by 7 bases, with 16 bases between them. Germline values: CDR1 LGHDT, CDR2 YNNKEL (reference sequence). Caucasian, healthy and from Russia, the donors were aged between roughly 6 and 100. Whenever a sample was processed, at least 6 million PBMCs were isolated. Per sample, no less than 6 micrograms of total RNA were extracted. The rearrangement joins TRBV3-1 to TRBJ2-7; D not resolved. The sample taken for sequencing was blood. The TCR sequence derives from a woman aged 25 to 39 in good health. The CDR3 DNA reads TGTGCCAGCAGCCAAGATCTGAGCCCATCTAGGGAGCAGTACTTC. Translation: CASSQDLSPSREQYF.